The 11 T cell receptor beta chains listed next were all sequenced from one sample in a study of cytomegalovirus exposure and HLA in healthy donors. Primers included in the PCR were 60 Vbeta and 13 Jbeta primers. Sequenced by immunoSEQ multiplex PCR; TCRdb stores in-frame clones only, minus some. The sample has about 130,000 clones; approximately 79% are singletons. Sequencing input: PBMCs. The receptors originated from a man aged 40-55 years in good health and CMV-seropositive.

This clone was seen only a few times. The chain recombines TRBV30 with TRBJ1-1; D unresolved. Germline CDR1 reads GTSNPN; CDR2 reads SVGIG (reference sequence). The CDR3 contains 13 residues. Trimming took off 2 bases at V and 2 bases at J, with 9 bases between the two ends. The CDR3 protein is CAWSSGINTEAFF. Here the CDR3 DNA reads TGTGCCTGGAGTTCCGGGATCAACACTGAAGCTTTCTTT.

The gene calls are TRBV19 and TRBJ1-2; 7 nucleotides line up with TRBD1. Germline V gene data show CDR1 as LNHDA and CDR2 as SQIVND (reference sequence). The CDR3 has 13 residues. With 7 bases clipped from V and 7 bases from J, the junction kept 9 bases outside the gene matches. The CDR3 sequence: CASKLQGPGGYTF. CDR3 DNA: TGTGCCAGTAAACTACAGGGGCCCGGTGGCTACACCTTC.

This rearrangement joins TRBV19 to TRBJ2-3; TRBD2 aligns across 11 bases. Trimming cost V 5 bases and J 4 bases; bases outside gene matches: 5. The germline CDR1 and CDR2 sequences are LNHDA and SQIVND (reference sequence). CDR3 length: 15 amino acids. The CDR3 nucleotides are TGTGCCAGTAGTTATAGCGGGAGGGCACCAGATACGCAGTATTTT. It codes for CASSYSGRAPDTQYF.

The CDR3 loop reads CASSQLGGDQPQHF. The CDR3 DNA reads as TGTGCCAGCAGCCAATTGGGGGGGGATCAGCCCCAGCATTTT. The rearrangement links TRBV16 to TRBJ1-5; maybe TRBD1 (5 bases). Germline V gene sequence: CDR1 KGHSY, CDR2 FQNENV. The CDR3 consists of 14 residues. Trimming cost V 1 base and J 5 bases, with 9 bases left between them.

The chain uses TRBV7-8 and TRBJ2-3; 8 nucleotides align to TRBD2. V trimming: 6 bases; J trimming: 4 bases; junction bases outside the gene matches: 6. This CDR3 comprises 14 residues. Germline V lookup: CDR1 SGHVS, CDR2 FQNEAQ. The CDR3: CASRSGGPPDTQYF. The DNA for the CDR3 is TGTGCCAGCAGATCGGGAGGGCCCCCAGATACGCAGTATTTT.

In its sample, this clone was seen a few times. The V and J genes are TRBV5-4 and TRBJ2-1; 9 bases are a match to TRBD2. Germline V CDR1 and CDR2: SGHNT, YYREEE (reference sequence). CDR3 length: 15 residues. The ends lost 2 bases at V and 4 bases at J; junction bases unmatched: 4. The chain's CDR3 is CASSLGAGGYNEQFF. The CDR3 nucleotides are TGTGCCAGCAGCTTAGGTGCGGGGGGGTACAATGAGCAGTTCTTC.

This clone has a handful of counts. This chain uses TRBV7-9 with TRBJ2-1; TRBD2 aligns across 11 bases. The CDR3 sequence is 18 residues long. Germline-derived CDR1 and CDR2 are SEHNR and FQNEAQ (reference sequence). The V and J ends lost 3 bases and 0 bases, in that order; junction bases with no gene match: 7. This CDR3 is CASSLLAGGGSSYNEQFF. CDR3 coding DNA: TGTGCCAGCAGCTTGTTAGCGGGGGGGGGTAGCTCCTACAATGAGCAGTTCTTC.

This chain connects TRBV11-1 to TRBJ2-1; 9 positions agree with TRBD1. There are 15 residues in the CDR3. CDR1 and CDR2 from the germline V gene are SGHAT and FQDESV (reference sequence). Trimming at V came to 5 bases and at J to 5 bases, leaving 7 bases not matched to a gene. CDR3 protein: CASSPGTGRDNEQFF. The CDR3 region has the DNA TGTGCCAGCAGCCCCGGGACAGGGCGGGACAATGAGCAGTTCTTC. Variable domain in full (rest from reference TRBV11-1 and TRBJ2-1): EAEVAQSPRYKITEKSQAVAFWCDPISGHATLYWYRQILGQGPELLVQFQDESVVDDSQLPKDRFSAERLKGVDSTLKIQPAELGDSAMYLCASSPGTGRDNEQFFGPGTRLTVL.

This sequence joins TRBV19 and TRBJ1-1; 8 bases map to TRBD1. The CDR3 has 15 residues. In germline, CDR1 is LNHDA, CDR2 SQIVND (reference sequence). The V and J ends lost 6 bases and 5 bases, in that order; junction bases with no gene match: 11. CDR3 amino acids: CASRGLRQGLTEAFF. DNA of the CDR3: TGTGCCAGTAGGGGGTTAAGACAGGGGCTGACTGAAGCTTTCTTT.

This rearrangement joins TRBV19 to TRBJ2-7; 9 bases fit TRBD1. Trimming took 5 bases from V and 6 from J; bases not matched to a gene: 8. The CDR3 extends over 14 amino acids. From germline, CDR1 is LNHDA and CDR2 SQIVND (reference sequence). CDR3: CASSLTGGASEQYF. Here the CDR3 DNA reads TGTGCCAGTAGTCTTACAGGGGGCGCGTCCGAGCAGTACTTC.

The chain has TRBV7-2 and TRBJ2-2, with a possible D match to TRBD1 (5 bases). Germline V gene sequence: CDR1 SGHTA, CDR2 FQGNSA. With 5 bases removed from V and 3 bases from J, the gap between germline ends came to 10 bases. The CDR3 length is 14 residues. CDR3 amino acids: CASSQGRDTGELFF. The CDR3 coding sequence is TGTGCCAGCAGCCAGGGTCGGGACACCGGGGAGCTGTTTTTT.